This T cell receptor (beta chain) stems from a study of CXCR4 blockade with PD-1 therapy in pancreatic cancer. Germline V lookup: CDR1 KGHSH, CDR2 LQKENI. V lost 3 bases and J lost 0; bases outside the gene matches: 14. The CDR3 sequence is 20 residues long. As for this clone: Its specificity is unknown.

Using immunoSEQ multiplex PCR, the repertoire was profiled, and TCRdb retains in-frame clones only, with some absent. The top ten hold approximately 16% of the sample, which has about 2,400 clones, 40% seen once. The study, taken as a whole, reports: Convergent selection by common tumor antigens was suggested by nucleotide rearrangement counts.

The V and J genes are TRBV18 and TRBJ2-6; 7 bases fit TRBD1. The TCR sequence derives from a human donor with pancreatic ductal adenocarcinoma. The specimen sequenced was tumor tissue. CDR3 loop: CASSPLQHRGILSGANVLTF. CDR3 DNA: TGTGCCAGCTCACCCCTTCAGCACAGGGGAATCCTCTCTGGGGCCAACGTCCTGACTTTC.